This TCR beta chain was found in a study of blood T cells in healthy people across ages (dated by TCRdb to the mid-2010s). Looking at the study overall: Template switching captured roughly one uniquely barcoded TCR beta cDNA molecule per two T cells in model experiments. Age-related changes in TCR beta repertoire diversity were measured in the study by deep sequencing normalized with unique cDNA molecular identifiers. Four age groups were formed from the donors: young (average about 17 years), middle-aged (approximately 39), aged (under 70) and long-lived (around 82). The study analyzed two additional independent replicas of 1 million unique cDNA reads from the same blood draw for two donors, one aged 18 to 29 and one aged 80 or older.

Library construction relied on 5' RACE. Sequencing relied on an Illumina HiSeq 2500. The second PCR ran for about 7 to 11 cycles and used a J-beta primer mix along with a sample-barcoded 5' primer. A unique molecular identifier was introduced onto each TCR beta cDNA molecule by a template-switch 5' adaptor carrying 12 random nucleotides. Each sample yielded at least 3 million CDR3-containing paired-end reads. All of the RNA was converted into first-strand cDNA using the Mint cDNA synthesis kit, with a TRBC-specific oligonucleotide serving as the primer. After uracil-DNA glycosylase treatment, a first 18-cycle PCR used universal primers M1SS and BC2_uni_R on all cDNA. The study's own analysis went as follows. For normalization, 1 million high-quality reads were randomly selected from each sample, with every read carrying a distinct molecular identifier. Reads with shared molecular identifiers were discarded instead of being binned into consensus sequences. MiTCR, set to a Q25 quality threshold and the strictest error-elimination algorithm, was used for CDR3 identification, clonotype clustering and error correction. A nonparametric unseen species model with Euler transformation was used to estimate a lower bound on total TCR beta diversity. TCRdb applied fastp at Q25 and MiXCR to the public reads, then kept only in-frame beta chains. Rows matching on CDR3 protein sequence are summarized as one entry with the most common DNA and genes. TCRdb, not the original authors, processed these V and J calls. Across this sample there are around 780,000 distinct CDR3 sequences, with roughly 25% seen only once. Around 3% of the sample is in the top ten clones.

For CDR1 and CDR2, the germline V gene (reference sequence) lists MNHEY and SMNVEV. The CDR3 covers 15 residues, taking in both the cysteine and the phenylalanine. Only the CDR3 part of the read is kept: 45 bases, read in frame from the first base. Compared with germline, V lacks 3 bases and J lacks 0 bases; bases without a gene match: 4. What the work shows at the level of the full study, not this receptor alone: Observed TCR beta diversity per million T cells fell roughly linearly with age, and a significant reduction was already apparent by age roughly 40. A strong correlation was found between observed TCR beta diversity and the percentage of naive T cells measured by flow cytometry. Since profiling was done on bulk unsorted PBMCs, naive and antigen-experienced compartments could not be conclusively compared. Because the CMV infection status of the donors was unknown, age-related changes in expanded clonotypes may potentially have been confounded. Estimates of total diversity from one million sequenced T cells were regarded as lower bounds and underestimates. Compared with the aged group, the long-lived group had more naive CD4+ T cells, fewer expanded clones and increased TCR diversity, suggesting age selection.

Systemically healthy Caucasian individuals from Russia, some 40 in total and aged about 6 to 95 years, were included as donors. Each donor gave roughly 9.5 milliliters of peripheral blood, collected into EDTA-treated Vacutainer tubes. PBMCs were isolated by Ficoll-Paque density-gradient centrifugation, with at least 7 million obtained per sample. Total RNA was extracted from PBMCs with Trizol reagent, with at least 5 micrograms obtained per sample. Naive CD45RAhigh/CD27high T cell percentages were measured by flow cytometry on a PBMC aliquot from every donor. This clonotype was observed a handful of times. Its specific antigen is unknown. No base quality information exists; no much larger clone differs at one position. The data were also submitted as part of a second study, on T cells of mothers and their children. Drawing on the second study: Nine systemically healthy Caucasian individuals, comprising three mothers and their six children, were included as donors. cDNA synthesis used all of the extracted RNA, with 1.5 ug of RNA in each 15 ul reaction. In the second PCR, sample barcodes and 2-4 random nucleotides were introduced via the M1S primer. More than 9 million TCR beta CDR3 reads were obtained from each mother, and approximately 3 million reads were obtained from each child. TCR recombination output is similarly shaped by thymic selection in related and unrelated pairs, with a minor effect exerted by inherited differences. Normalized repertoire overlap in related mother-child pairs was always slightly higher than in unrelated mother-child pairs, but the difference was never significant. With a sensitivity of about 100 clones per million clonotypes, no persistent microchimeric T cell clones were detected. To look for features that set related mother-child pairs apart from unrelated individuals, the researchers ran deep NGS to compare the TCR beta repertoires of mothers and children. Mothers averaged around 40 +/- 4 years of age and children averaged around 11 +/- 4 years. After adapters were ligated using NEBNext reagents, the libraries underwent 100+100 nt paired-end sequencing on an Illumina HiSeq 2000. To prevent cross-contamination, the mother and child libraries were prepared a month apart and were sequenced in separate runs. For each donor, between roughly 450,000 and 2,200,000 distinct TCR beta clonotypes were identified. Naive TCR beta clonotypes were estimated from low-frequency clonotypes matched to each donor's FACS-determined naive share, without sorting.

Sequencing was done on a sample of blood. Recombination linked TRBV27 to TRBJ2-5; 7 bases in the middle match TRBD2. The clonotype was recovered from a boy under 18 in good health. The nucleotide sequence is TGTGCCAGCAGTTTCGCGGGGGAGTACCAAGAGACCCAGTACTTC. Its protein product is CASSFAGEYQETQYF.